This is a list of T cell receptor beta chains from one sample in a study of blood T cell repertoires in COVID-19. Method: immunoSEQ multiplex PCR; TCRdb's copy keeps in-frame clones and lacks some. The sample contains nearly 55,000 clones, over 70% of which appear only once. Sequencing was done on a sample of peripheral blood. The receptors originated from a human donor with active or convalescent COVID-19. The donor label of this sample is uncertain. Both conserved end residues are part of each CDR3. Each record gives: J gene, clone size, D gene, V gene, CDR3 protein, CDR3 DNA. D genes are given only for firm matches. Some rows have no size entry. The others give once, few or many, or a class for an expanded clone.

>TRBJ1-1|.|TRBD1|TRBV5-1
CASSLSAGGDTEAFF
TGCGCCAGCAGCTTGTCGGCAGGGGGTGACACTGAAGCTTTCTTT
>TRBJ1-2|.|.|TRBV29-1
CSVEDRGSGYTF
TGCAGCGTTGAAGATCGCGGGTCTGGCTACACCTTC
>TRBJ2-3|.|TRBD1|TRBV19
CASSIRPGTGADTQYF
TGTGCCAGTAGTATACGACCCGGGACAGGGGCAGATACGCAGTATTTT
>TRBJ2-7|.|.|TRBV4-1
CASSQVQFYEQYF
TGCGCCAGCAGCCAAGTCCAGTTCTACGAGCAGTACTTC
>TRBJ2-7|.|.|TRBV14
CASSQAEGAHFYEQYF
TGTGCCAGCAGCCAGGCGGAGGGGGCGCATTTTTACGAGCAGTACTTC
>TRBJ2-3|.|TRBD2|TRBV6-6
CASSSSGRAGTDTQYF
TGTGCCAGCAGCTCGTCCGGGAGGGCCGGCACAGATACGCAGTATTTT
>TRBJ2-1|many|TRBD2|TRBV5-1
CASSKGLAGGEQFF
TGCGCCAGCAGCAAGGGACTAGCGGGGGGAGAGCAGTTCTTC
>TRBJ1-4|.|.|TRBV4-1
CASSIPRGTNEKLFF
TGCGCCAGCAGCATCCCAAGGGGGACTAATGAAAAACTGTTTTTT
>TRBJ1-3|.|.|TRBV3-1/TRBV3-2
CASSLPSSGNTIYF
TGTGCCAGCAGCCTGCCAAGCTCCGGAAACACCATATATTTT
>TRBJ2-7|few|TRBD2|TRBV5-5
CASRETSVTYEQYF
TGTGCCAGCAGGGAGACTAGCGTTACCTACGAGCAGTACTTC
>TRBJ1-5|.|TRBD1|TRBV2
CASRGDRQDQPQHF
TGTGCCAGCAGAGGGGACAGGCAAGATCAGCCCCAGCATTTT
>TRBJ2-7|.|TRBD2|TRBV6-1
CASSDMGGNYEQYF
TGTGCCAGCAGTGACATGGGAGGGAACTACGAGCAGTACTTC
>TRBJ2-3|.|TRBD2|TRBV5-1
CASSSGTNTDTQYF
TGCGCCAGCAGCTCCGGGACTAACACAGATACGCAGTATTTT
>TRBJ2-2|.|TRBD1|TRBV30
CAWSRDRAGTGELFF
TGTGCCTGGAGCAGGGACAGGGCAGGCACCGGGGAGCTGTTTTTT
>TRBJ2-7|few|TRBD2|TRBV15
CATSSSGRSTYEQYF
TGTGCCACCAGCAGCAGCGGGAGGTCTACCTACGAGCAGTACTTC
>TRBJ2-3|.|.|TRBV7-2
CASSPGLPGDTQYF
TGTGCCAGCAGCCCCGGACTGCCTGGGGATACGCAGTATTTT
>TRBJ1-4|.|.|TRBV28
CASSLLRYNEKLFF
TGTGCCAGCAGTTTGCTACGTTATAATGAAAAACTGTTTTTT
>TRBJ2-1|.|.|TRBV7-3
CASSLYSSHEQFF
TGTGCCAGCAGCTTATATTCGAGCCATGAGCAGTTCTTC
>TRBJ1-5|.|.|TRBV18
CASSPNGNQPQHF
TGTGCCAGCTCACCCAACGGGAATCAGCCCCAGCATTTT
>TRBJ2-2|once|TRBD1|TRBV5-6
CASSSHLDRAITGELFF
TGTGCCAGCAGCTCGCACCTGGACAGGGCAATAACCGGGGAGCTGTTTTTT
>TRBJ2-3|.|.|TRBV28
CASSSPSDRSTDTQYF
TGTGCCAGCAGTTCTCCGTCGGACAGAAGCACAGATACGCAGTATTTT
>TRBJ2-6|.|.|TRBV3-1/TRBV3-2
CASSQPGQPYSGANVLTF
TGTGCCAGCAGCCAACCCGGACAGCCTTACTCTGGGGCCAACGTCCTGACTTTC
>TRBJ2-1|.|.|TRBV6-2/TRBV6-3
CASSSLGLARSYNEQFF
TGTGCCAGCAGCTCCTTGGGGTTAGCGCGCTCCTACAATGAGCAGTTCTTC
>TRBJ2-7|.|.|TRBV7-9
CASSSTEKREQYF
TGTGCCAGCAGCTCGACAGAGAAAAGGGAGCAGTACTTC
>TRBJ2-7|few|.|TRBV7-3
CASPGGTETYEQYF
TGTGCCAGCCCCGGCGGGACGGAAACCTACGAGCAGTACTTC
>TRBJ2-1|.|.|TRBV28
CASSPTTPPRNEQFF
TGTGCCAGCAGTCCGACTACCCCCCCCCGGAATGAGCAGTTCTTC
>TRBJ1-5|once|TRBD1|TRBV4-1
CASSHLTGTGTGGNQPQHF
TGCGCCAGCAGCCACCTTACGGGGACCGGGACAGGGGGCAATCAGCCCCAGCATTTT
>TRBJ2-7|.|.|TRBV7-8
CASSLPSGSYEQYF
TGTGCCAGCAGCTTACCTTCCGGCTCCTACGAGCAGTACTTC
>TRBJ2-1|.|.|TRBV10-3
CAISGPRAGRDEQFF
TGTGCCATCAGTGGTCCTAGGGCGGGGCGCGATGAGCAGTTCTTC
>TRBJ1-2|few|.|TRBV11-3
CASSLEGRSGNYGYTF
TGTGCCAGCAGCTTAGAGGGTCGATCAGGGAACTATGGCTACACCTTC
>TRBJ1-3|.|.|TRBV27
CASSFTDPSSGNTIYF
TGTGCCAGCAGTTTCACAGACCCGAGCTCTGGAAACACCATATATTTT
>TRBJ2-7|.|.|TRBV3-1/TRBV3-2
CASSRVAPYYEQYF
TGTGCCAGCAGCCGAGTCGCTCCCTACTACGAGCAGTACTTC
>TRBJ2-7|.|TRBD1|TRBV14
CASSQATGLEQYF
TGTGCCAGCAGCCAAGCGACAGGGCTCGAGCAGTACTTC
>TRBJ2-3|.|TRBD2|TRBV12-3/TRBV12-4
CACVSGSGNTQYF
TGTGCCTGCGTGAGCGGGAGCGGCAATACGCAGTATTTT
>TRBJ1-1|.|.|TRBV5-1
CASSLAGRTEAFF
TGCGCCAGCAGCTTGGCTGGGAGGACTGAAGCTTTCTTT
>TRBJ2-1|.|TRBD1|TRBV4-1
CASSGQQGAGKQFF
TGCGCCAGCAGCGGGCAGCAGGGGGCTGGCAAGCAGTTCTTC
>TRBJ2-2|.|TRBD2|TRBV5-1
CASSMTSGRFHTGELFF
TGCGCCAGCAGCATGACTAGCGGGAGGTTTCACACCGGGGAGCTGTTTTTT
>TRBJ2-7|.|TRBD2|TRBV6-6
CASSLTGLAGSFPLYEQYF
TGTGCCAGCAGTCTAACTGGACTAGCGGGATCCTTCCCCCTCTACGAGCAGTACTTC